This is a list of T cell receptor beta chains from one sample in a study of T cells after yellow fever vaccination. From the 5' RACE reads, TCRdb called clonotypes with MiXCR, one entry per CDR3 protein. This sample has approximately 510,000 distinct CDR3 sequences, with less than 25% found just once. The sample in question was PBMCs, obtained around 3 weeks after the first yellow fever vaccination. The receptor source for this set is a man in his late teens or twenties who received the YFV17D yellow fever vaccine. Each CDR3 is given with its conserved first and last residue. D genes are given only for firm matches. Not every row has a clone size; where given, it reads once, few, many or a size class.

size	J	V	D	DNA	CDR3
.	TRBJ2-3	TRBV24-1	.	TGTGCCACCAGTACGGGAAGCACAGATACGCAGTATTTT	CATSTGSTDTQYF
.	TRBJ1-1	TRBV5-1	.	TGCGCCAGCAGTAAAGACTCTGGCGGGGAAGCTTTCTTT	CASSKDSGGEAFF
.	TRBJ2-1	TRBV7-2	.	TGTGCCAGCAGCTTATCCTGGGTCTCCTCCTACAATGAGCAGTTCTTC	CASSLSWVSSYNEQFF
.	TRBJ1-5	TRBV12-3/TRBV12-4	TRBD1	TGTGCCAGCAGTTTGGGACAGGGAAACGGTCAGCCCCAGCATTTT	CASSLGQGNGQPQHF
.	TRBJ1-2	TRBV5-6	TRBD1	TGTGCCAGCAGCTTGGCGGGACAGGCCTATGGCTACACCTTC	CASSLAGQAYGYTF
.	TRBJ2-3	TRBV24-1	TRBD2	TGTGCCACCTGTTACCCTAGCGGGGGGCAAGGAGATACGCAGTATTTT	CATCYPSGGQGDTQYF
many	TRBJ1-1	TRBV29-1	TRBD1	TGCAGCGCAGGACAGGGGGTAGCCACTGAAGCTTTCTTT	CSAGQGVATEAFF
.	TRBJ2-5	TRBV4-3	.	TGCGCCAGCAGCCAAGATGTATGGGAGACCCAGTACTTC	CASSQDVWETQYF
few	TRBJ2-5	TRBV7-2	.	TGTGCCAGCAGCTTATGGCTAGCTTCAGAGACCCAGTACTTC	CASSLWLASETQYF
.	TRBJ2-2	TRBV11-2	.	TGTGCCAGCAGCTTAGAGTATGGGGTAGTGGCCACCGGGGAGCTGTTTTTT	CASSLEYGVVATGELFF
.	TRBJ2-2	TRBV5-4	TRBD1	TGTGCCAGCAGCTTCTACAGGGGTGGGGAGCTGTTTTTT	CASSFYRGGELFF
few	TRBJ1-1	TRBV7-2	TRBD1	TGTGCCAGCAGAAACAGGGGCCATTACACTGAAGCTTTCTTT	CASRNRGHYTEAFF
few	TRBJ1-1	TRBV7-2	.	TGTGCCAGCAGCTTAGGGGCGGTTTGGACTGAAGCTTTCTTT	CASSLGAVWTEAFF
.	TRBJ2-7	TRBV29-1	.	TGCAGCGTTGAGGGCATTGGTGCCTACGAGCAGTACTTC	CSVEGIGAYEQYF
few	TRBJ2-5	TRBV3-1	TRBD2	TGTGCCAGCAGCTCCGATCCGGGGACTAGCTCGGAGACCCAGTACTTC	CASSSDPGTSSETQYF
few	TRBJ2-1	TRBV20-1	TRBD2	TGCAGTGCTGGAGGACTAGCGGGGCGCTACAATGAGCAGTTCTTC	CSAGGLAGRYNEQFF
few	TRBJ1-1	TRBV5-1	.	TGCGCCAGCAGAGTGGAGATGAACACTGAAGCTTTCTTT	CASRVEMNTEAFF
.	TRBJ2-2	TRBV27	.	TGTGCCAGCAGTTCGGGGGCGCCGATAACCGGGGAGCTGTTTTTT	CASSSGAPITGELFF
.	TRBJ1-1	TRBV18	.	TGTGCCAGCTCACCCATATATACACGGAACACTGAAGCTTTCTTT	CASSPIYTRNTEAFF
.	TRBJ2-7	TRBV5-1	.	TGCGCCAGCAGCTTGAACATCGGGAGGCAGTACTTC	CASSLNIGRQYF
few	TRBJ2-5	TRBV12-3/TRBV12-4	TRBD2	TGTGCCAGCAGTTTAGGGGACTACAAGTACCAAGAGACCCAGTACTTC	CASSLGDYKYQETQYF
few	TRBJ2-5	TRBV5-1	.	TGCGCCAGCAGCTCGCACTCCCAAGAGACCCAGTACTTC	CASSSHSQETQYF
.	TRBJ2-2	TRBV6-1	TRBD1	TGTGCCAGCAGTCCGGACAGGATTAACACCGGGGAGCTGTTTTTT	CASSPDRINTGELFF
.	TRBJ2-3	TRBV7-9	TRBD1	TGTGCCAGCAGCTTCTCTTATGGGACAGGGGAGTATTTT	CASSFSYGTGEYF
few	TRBJ1-1	TRBV7-3	.	TGTGCCAGCAGCCCCTCTGTGTCGGATGATCGGGATGAAGCTTTCTTT	CASSPSVSDDRDEAFF
once	TRBJ1-2	TRBV4-3	TRBD1	TGCGCCAGCAGCCACACAACCGGGACAGCCTATGGCTACACCTTC	CASSHTTGTAYGYTF
.	TRBJ1-1	TRBV15	.	TGTGCCACCAGCAGAGAGGCAGGAGCGAACACTGAAGCTTTCTTT	CATSREAGANTEAFF
.	TRBJ2-3	TRBV27	.	TGTGCCAGCAGTTTATCGGGGGCTCGAGATACGCAGTATTTT	CASSLSGARDTQYF
.	TRBJ1-2	TRBV12-3/TRBV12-4	TRBD1	TGTGCCAGCAGTCCCTCAAGGACAGGCCTTTGGGTGTATAGCTACACCTTC	CASSPSRTGLWVYSYTF
few	TRBJ2-3	TRBV28	.	TGTGCCAGCAGTTTAACTGGTGCTACAGATACGCAGTATTTT	CASSLTGATDTQYF
.	TRBJ2-1	TRBV5-4	.	TGTGCCAGCAGCTTTGGATCTATCTCCTACAATGAGCAGTTCTTC	CASSFGSISYNEQFF
.	TRBJ1-1	TRBV28	.	TGTGCCAGCAGTTTATGGGACAGATCATCGGATGAAGCTTTCTTT	CASSLWDRSSDEAFF
.	TRBJ2-1	TRBV5-1	TRBD1	TGCGCCAGCAGCGTGGACAGGGAAACTGAGCAGTTCTTC	CASSVDRETEQFF
few	TRBJ2-3	TRBV7-8	.	TGTGCCAGCAGCCGAACCTGGGGGGCGCCCGACACAGATACGCAGTATTTT	CASSRTWGAPDTDTQYF
few	TRBJ2-3	TRBV7-2	TRBD2	TGTGCCAGCAGTCCGGCGGGGGGGGAGTGGGATACGCAGTATTTT	CASSPAGGEWDTQYF
.	TRBJ2-7	TRBV12-3/TRBV12-4	TRBD1	TGTGCCAGCATTCCCCGCCTGGGACAGGGTGATCGAGAGCAGTACTTC	CASIPRLGQGDREQYF
few	TRBJ2-1	TRBV27	.	TGTGCCAGCAGTTTAGTGGGTGGATACAATGAGCAGTTCTTC	CASSLVGGYNEQFF
.	TRBJ1-2	TRBV7-2	.	TGTGCCAGCAGCCAAAGAACCAGGGATCATGGCTACACCTTC	CASSQRTRDHGYTF
few	TRBJ2-1	TRBV7-8	.	TGTGCCAGCAGCTTAATACGGGGGGCAAGTTACAATGAGCAGTTCTTC	CASSLIRGASYNEQFF
.	TRBJ2-1	TRBV10-3	.	TGTGCCATCAGTGCTTTGGGTGTAGCTCAGGAGCAGTTCTTC	CAISALGVAQEQFF
once	TRBJ2-3	TRBV20-1	.	TGCAGTGCCCCCGGGCTAGTTGCAGATACGCAGTATTTT	CSAPGLVADTQYF
.	TRBJ2-3	TRBV6-2/TRBV6-3	TRBD2	TGTGCCAGCAGTTTAACCACGGGGGGGCCAAGGGCAGATACGCAGTATTTT	CASSLTTGGPRADTQYF
few	TRBJ2-2	TRBV3-1	.	TGTGCCAGCAGCCCGCGACAGATAGCCGGGGAGCTGTTTTTT	CASSPRQIAGELFF
.	TRBJ1-5	TRBV29-1	TRBD1	TGCAGCGTCGCGGGACAGAGAAATCAGCCCCAGCATTTT	CSVAGQRNQPQHF
few	TRBJ2-5	TRBV20-1	TRBD2	TGCAGTGCCACAGACATAGCGGGGGGGATTGAGACCCAGTACTTC	CSATDIAGGIETQYF
few	TRBJ1-2	TRBV27	.	TGTGCCAGCAGTTTATCAATGACGGATGGCTACACCTTC	CASSLSMTDGYTF
.	TRBJ1-1	TRBV5-6	.	TGTGCCAGCAGCTTGGTCGCCCAGCGGGACACTGAAGCTTTCTTT	CASSLVAQRDTEAFF
few	TRBJ2-3	TRBV6-6	.	TGTGCCAGCAGTCTATTAGCTGCAGATACGCAGTATTTT	CASSLLAADTQYF
.	TRBJ2-2	TRBV15	.	TGTGCCACCAGCGCCCCGGAACCAAAGACGGCCGGGGAGCTGTTTTTT	CATSAPEPKTAGELFF
once	TRBJ2-1	TRBV20-1	TRBD2	TGCAGTGCTGAGGAGGGAGGGGCCTACAATGAGCAGTTCTTC	CSAEEGGAYNEQFF
few	TRBJ2-7	TRBV6-1	TRBD1	TGTGCCAGCAGCACCCGACAGGGACCCTACGAGCAGTACTTC	CASSTRQGPYEQYF
few	TRBJ2-5	TRBV5-1	.	TGCGCCAGCAGCTTGGATGTGTGGGAGACCCAGTACTTC	CASSLDVWETQYF
few	TRBJ2-1	TRBV29-1	.	TGCAGCGTTGAAGCAAGATGGGAAAACAATGAGCAGTTCTTC	CSVEARWENNEQFF
.	TRBJ2-2	TRBV14	.	TGTGCCAGCAGCCAATCCCCCCTCGAGACCGGGGAGCTGTTTTTT	CASSQSPLETGELFF